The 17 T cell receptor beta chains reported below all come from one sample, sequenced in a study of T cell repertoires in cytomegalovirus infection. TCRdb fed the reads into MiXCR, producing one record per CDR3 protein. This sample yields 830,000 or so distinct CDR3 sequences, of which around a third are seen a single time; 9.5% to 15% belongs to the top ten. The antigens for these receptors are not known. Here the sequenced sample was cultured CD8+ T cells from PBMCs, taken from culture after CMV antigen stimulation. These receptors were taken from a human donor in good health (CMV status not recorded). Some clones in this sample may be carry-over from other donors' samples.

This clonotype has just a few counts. The DNA for the CDR3 is TGTGCCAGCAGTTACACAGGGTCGGCAGATACGCAGTATTTT. Amino acids: CASSYTGSADTQYF. The chain joins TRBV12-3 or TRBV12-4 to TRBJ2-3, with a weak D call TRBD1 (6 bases). The V end was cut by 4 bases, the J end by 4 bases, with 12 bases between. There are 14 residues in the CDR3.

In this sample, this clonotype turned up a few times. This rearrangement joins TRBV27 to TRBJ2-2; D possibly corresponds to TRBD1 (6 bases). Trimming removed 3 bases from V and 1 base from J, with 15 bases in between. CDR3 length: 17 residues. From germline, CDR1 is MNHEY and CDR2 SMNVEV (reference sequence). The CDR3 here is CASSFLKTGMNTGELFF. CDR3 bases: TGTGCCAGCAGTTTTTTGAAAACAGGGATGAACACCGGGGAGCTGTTTTTT.

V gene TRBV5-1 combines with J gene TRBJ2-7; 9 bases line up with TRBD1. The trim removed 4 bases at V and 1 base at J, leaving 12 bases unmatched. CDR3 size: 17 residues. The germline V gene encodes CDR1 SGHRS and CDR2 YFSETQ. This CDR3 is CASSQHRTGEDSYEQYF. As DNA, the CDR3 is TGCGCCAGCAGCCAACACCGGACAGGGGAGGATTCCTACGAGCAGTACTTC.

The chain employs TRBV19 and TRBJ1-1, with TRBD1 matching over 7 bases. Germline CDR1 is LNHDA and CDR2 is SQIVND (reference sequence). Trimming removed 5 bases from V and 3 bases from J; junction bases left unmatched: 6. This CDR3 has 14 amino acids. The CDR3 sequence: CASSLQTGHTEAFF. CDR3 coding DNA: TGTGCCAGTAGTTTGCAGACAGGGCACACTGAAGCTTTCTTT.

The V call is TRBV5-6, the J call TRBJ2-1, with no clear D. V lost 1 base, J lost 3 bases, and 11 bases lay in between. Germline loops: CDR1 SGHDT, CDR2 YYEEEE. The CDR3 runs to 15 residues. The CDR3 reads CASSLHDIIYNEQFF. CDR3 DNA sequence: TGTGCCAGCAGCTTGCACGACATCATCTACAATGAGCAGTTCTTC.

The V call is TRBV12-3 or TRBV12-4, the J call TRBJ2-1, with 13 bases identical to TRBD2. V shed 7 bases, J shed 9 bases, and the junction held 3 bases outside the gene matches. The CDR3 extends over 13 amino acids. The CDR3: CASTLAGGSEQFF. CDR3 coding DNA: TGTGCCAGCACACTAGCGGGGGGGAGTGAGCAGTTCTTC.

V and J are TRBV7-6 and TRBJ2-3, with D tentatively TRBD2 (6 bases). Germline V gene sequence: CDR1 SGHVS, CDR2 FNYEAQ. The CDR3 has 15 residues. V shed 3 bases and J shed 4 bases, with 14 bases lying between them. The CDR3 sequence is CASSLKSLAADTQYF. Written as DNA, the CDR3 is TGTGCCAGCAGCTTGAAATCACTAGCTGCAGATACGCAGTATTTT.

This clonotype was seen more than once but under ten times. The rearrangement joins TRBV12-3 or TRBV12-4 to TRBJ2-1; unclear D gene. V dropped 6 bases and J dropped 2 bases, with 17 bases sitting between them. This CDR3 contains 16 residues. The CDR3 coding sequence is TGTGCCAGCAGCCCCACAAACGGAACCACCTACAATGAGCAGTTCTTC. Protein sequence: CASSPTNGTTYNEQFF.

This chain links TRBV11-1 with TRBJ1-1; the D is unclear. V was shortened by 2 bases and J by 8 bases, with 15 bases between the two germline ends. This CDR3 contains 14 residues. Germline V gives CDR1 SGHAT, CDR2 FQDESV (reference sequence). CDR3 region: CASSLTSGSVEAFF. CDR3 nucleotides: TGTGCCAGCAGCTTAACTTCGGGTTCAGTAGAAGCTTTCTTT.

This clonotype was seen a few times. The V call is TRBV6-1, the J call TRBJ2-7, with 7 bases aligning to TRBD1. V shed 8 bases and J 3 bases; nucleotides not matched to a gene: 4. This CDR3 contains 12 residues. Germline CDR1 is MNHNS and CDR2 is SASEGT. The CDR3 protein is CASWDSVYEQYV. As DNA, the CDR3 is TGTGCCAGCTGGGACAGCGTCTACGAGCAGTACGTC.

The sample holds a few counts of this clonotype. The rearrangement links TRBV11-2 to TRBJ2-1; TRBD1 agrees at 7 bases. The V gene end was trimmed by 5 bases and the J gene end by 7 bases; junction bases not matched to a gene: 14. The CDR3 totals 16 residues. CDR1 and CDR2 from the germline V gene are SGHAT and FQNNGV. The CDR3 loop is CASSPRQGPLGNEQFF. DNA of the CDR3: TGTGCCAGCAGCCCTCGACAGGGACCCCTGGGGAATGAGCAGTTCTTC. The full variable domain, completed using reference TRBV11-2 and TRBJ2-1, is EAGVAQSPRYKIIEKRQSVAFWCNPISGHATLYWYQQILGQGPKLLIQFQNNGVVDDSQLPKDRFSAERLKGVDSTLKIQPAKLEDSAVYLCASSPRQGPLGNEQFFGPGTRLTVL.

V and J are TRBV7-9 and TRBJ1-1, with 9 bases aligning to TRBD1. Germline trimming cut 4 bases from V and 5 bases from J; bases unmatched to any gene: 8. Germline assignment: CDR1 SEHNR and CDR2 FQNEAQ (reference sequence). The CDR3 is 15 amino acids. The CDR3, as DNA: TGTGCCAGCAGCTCCCGACAGGGGGTAAAGACTGAAGCTTTCTTT. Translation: CASSSRQGVKTEAFF. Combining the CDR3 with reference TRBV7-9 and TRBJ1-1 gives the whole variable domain DTGVSQNPRHKITKRGQNVTFRCDPISEHNRLYWYRQTLGQGPEFLTYFQNEAQLEKSRLLSDRFSAERPKGSFSTLEIQRTEQGDSAMYLCASSSRQGVKTEAFFGQGTRLTVV.

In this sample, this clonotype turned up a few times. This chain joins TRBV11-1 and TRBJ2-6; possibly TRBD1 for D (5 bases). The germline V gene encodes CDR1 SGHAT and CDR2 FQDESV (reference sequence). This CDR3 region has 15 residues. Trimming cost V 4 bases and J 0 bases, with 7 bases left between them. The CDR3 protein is CASSSQDSGANVLTF. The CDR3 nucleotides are TGTGCCAGCAGCTCACAGGACTCTGGGGCCAACGTCCTGACTTTC.

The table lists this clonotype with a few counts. CDR3 residues: CASTPWGSRETQYF. The DNA for the CDR3 is TGTGCCAGCACTCCCTGGGGGTCGAGGGAGACCCAGTACTTC. This rearrangement joins TRBV28 to TRBJ2-5; D tentatively fits TRBD1 or TRBD2 (5 bases each). Germline CDR1 and CDR2: MDHEN and SYDVKM. With 7 bases removed from V and 5 bases from J, the gap between germline ends came to 17 bases. The CDR3 consists of 14 residues.

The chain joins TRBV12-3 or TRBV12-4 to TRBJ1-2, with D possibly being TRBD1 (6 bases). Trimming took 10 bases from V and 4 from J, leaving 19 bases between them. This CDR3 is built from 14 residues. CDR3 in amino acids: CATRAQDRVYGYTF. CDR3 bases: TGTGCCACGCGCGCCCAGGACAGAGTCTATGGCTACACCTTC.

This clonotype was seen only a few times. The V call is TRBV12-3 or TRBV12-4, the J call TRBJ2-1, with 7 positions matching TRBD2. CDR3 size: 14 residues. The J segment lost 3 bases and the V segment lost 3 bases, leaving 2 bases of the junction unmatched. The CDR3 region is CASSFGGVYNEQFF. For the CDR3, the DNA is TGTGCCAGCAGTTTTGGGGGGGTCTACAATGAGCAGTTCTTC.

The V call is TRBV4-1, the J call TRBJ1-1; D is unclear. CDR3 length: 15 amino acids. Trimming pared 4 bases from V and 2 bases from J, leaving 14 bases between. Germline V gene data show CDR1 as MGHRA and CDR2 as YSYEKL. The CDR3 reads CASSLFVGGNTEAFF. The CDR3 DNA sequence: TGCGCCAGCAGCCTTTTCGTGGGAGGTAACACTGAAGCTTTCTTT.